A single sample is the source of the 30 T cell receptor beta chains below, sequenced in a study of post-analysis software for immune sequencing data. General observations from the study: About five TRBV segments were more frequent in patients than controls; TRBV5-6, TRBV5-1 and TRBV20-1 belonged to this group.

Tagging with unique molecular identifiers was a feature of the TCR beta cDNA libraries. TCRdb redid the calling of the PCR reads with MiXCR, one entry per CDR3 protein. The repertoire holds about half a million distinct CDR3 sequences, with nearly 45% as singletons. Their target antigens are unknown. The sequenced material came from blood. The receptor set was obtained from a girl between 10 and 17 years old with multiple sclerosis.

This clonotype was observed a few times. The genes are TRBV20-1 and TRBJ2-1; 12 positions agree with TRBD2. Germline lookup yields CDR1 DFQATT and CDR2 SNEGSKA (reference sequence). V was pared by 4 bases and J by 8 bases, with 12 bases of the junction left unmatched. This CDR3 is 16 amino acids long. Here the CDR3 DNA reads TGCAGTGCTACTAACGAGACTAGCGGGAGAGTCGATGAGCAGTTCTTC. Its protein is CSATNETSGRVDEQFF.

The J gene is TRBJ2-3, the V gene TRBV6-5, with 14 bases lining up with TRBD2. V trimming: 7 bases; J trimming: 8 bases; junction bases outside the gene matches: 8. Germline V gives CDR1 MNHEY, CDR2 SVGAGI. This CDR3 region has 15 residues. CDR3 sequence reads: CASTVTSGRAGTQYF. CDR3 nucleotides: TGTGCCAGCACTGTGACTAGCGGGAGGGCTGGTACGCAGTATTTT.

This clonotype turned up a few times. This rearrangement joins TRBV11-2 to TRBJ2-2; D tentatively fits TRBD1 or TRBD2 (6 bases each). Per germline, CDR1 SGHAT and CDR2 FQNNGV. The CDR3 covers 16 residues. Trimming pared 5 bases from V and 1 base from J, leaving 14 bases between. This CDR3 reads CASSPTEGGNTGELFF. The CDR3, as DNA: TGTGCCAGCAGCCCGACAGAGGGGGGGAACACCGGGGAGCTGTTTTTT.

The chain uses TRBV27 and TRBJ1-5; TRBD1 aligns across 7 bases. V gave up 2 bases and J gave up 2 bases; unmatched junction bases: 6. The CDR3 is 16 residues long. From germline, CDR1 is MNHEY and CDR2 SMNVEV (reference sequence). CDR3 sequence reads: CASSLKFGQGNQPQHF. CDR3 coding DNA: TGTGCCAGCAGTTTAAAGTTCGGACAGGGCAATCAGCCCCAGCATTTT.

About this clonotype itself: A much larger clone sits a single nucleotide away, making a read error possible. This sequence joins TRBV28 and TRBJ1-2; a weak D match, TRBD1 (5 bases). V lost 3 bases to trimming and J lost 6 bases, with 5 bases between them. This CDR3 comprises 11 residues. CDR1 is MDHEN, CDR2 SYDVKM, per germline. The CDR3: CASSLGHGYTF. CDR3 bases: TGTGCCAGCAGTTTGGGGCATGGCTACACCTTC.

This sequence joins TRBV29-1 and TRBJ2-3; 10 bases are a match to TRBD1. CDR1 and CDR2 from the germline V gene are SQVTM and ANQGSEA. CDR3 size: 15 residues. Losses at the gene ends were 4 bases for V and 3 bases for J; bases not matched to a gene: 7. This chain's CDR3 is CSVGARDRGTDTQYF. CDR3 nucleotides: TGCAGCGTTGGAGCCCGGGACAGGGGTACAGATACGCAGTATTTT.

This sequence joins TRBV3-1 and TRBJ2-4, with 8 bases fitting TRBD1. The J call could be wrong; TRBJ2-7 is a better fit for the DNA end. The CDR3 consists of 17 residues. CDR1 and CDR2 from the germline V gene are LGHDT and YNNKEL (reference sequence). Here the CDR3 DNA reads TGTGCCAGCAGCCAAGGGCTAGGACAGGGAGTTCCCTACGAGCAGTACTTC. Amino acid sequence: CASSQGLGQGVPYEQYF.

This clonotype showed up just a few times. J is TRBJ2-7 and V is TRBV4-3; D tentatively fits TRBD1 or TRBD2 (5 bases each). V lost 0 bases and J 4 bases, leaving 13 bases between the germline ends. CDR1 is LGHNA, CDR2 YSLEER, per germline. The CDR3 is made up of 15 amino acids. The CDR3 sequence is CASSQDAQGGYEQYF. DNA for the CDR3: TGCGCCAGCAGCCAAGATGCCCAGGGCGGGTACGAGCAGTACTTC.

In this sample, this clonotype turned up a few times. The chain links TRBV15 to TRBJ2-1; TRBD2 matches 13 bases. This CDR3 spans 16 amino acids. Germline loops: CDR1 LNHNV, CDR2 YYDKDF (reference sequence). Trimming took 0 bases from V and 9 from J; bases not matched to a gene: 5. CDR3 bases: TGTGCCACCAGCAGAGACAAGACTAGCGGGAGGTCTGAGCAGTTCTTC. Translated: CATSRDKTSGRSEQFF.

This clonotype was observed a handful of times. The chain carries TRBV4-1 and TRBJ2-3; 11 bases match TRBD1. The CDR3 is 17 amino acids. Per germline, CDR1 MGHRA and CDR2 YSYEKL. V lost 2 bases to trimming and J lost 3 bases; unmatched junction nucleotides: 7. The CDR3 region is CASSQRGGQGATDTQYF. The CDR3 DNA sequence: TGCGCCAGCAGCCAAAGGGGAGGACAGGGGGCTACAGATACGCAGTATTTT.

The sample holds many counts of this clonotype. DNA of the CDR3: TGCAGCGTTGAATCTGCGGACTCTGTCTATGGCTACACCTTC. It specifies CSVESADSVYGYTF. The rearrangement joins TRBV29-1 to TRBJ1-2; D gene unclear. The CDR3 consists of 14 residues. V was shortened by 2 bases and J by 4 bases, with 14 bases between the two germline ends. Germline values: CDR1 SQVTM, CDR2 ANQGSEA.

This clonotype was detected many times. This sequence may be a read error, since a much larger clone differs from it by one base. J is TRBJ2-1 and V is TRBV29-1; a possible D gene is TRBD1 (6 bases). This CDR3 region has 12 residues. The V and J ends lost 7 bases and 8 bases respectively, with 15 bases between them. Germline assignment: CDR1 SQVTM and CDR2 ANQGSEA. CDR3 region: CSASTGCHEQFF. DNA of the CDR3: TGCAGCGCCTCCACAGGGTGCCATGAGCAGTTCTTC.

This clonotype was seen at least ten times. V is TRBV29-1 and J is TRBJ1-2; no definite D call. CDR1 SQVTM and CDR2 ANQGSEA come from the germline V gene. This CDR3 has 9 residues. Trimming removed 4 bases at V and 6 bases at J, with 3 bases between. This chain's CDR3 is CSVGHGYTF. DNA for the CDR3: TGCAGCGTTGGACATGGCTACACCTTC.

This clonotype was counted a single time. This chain links TRBV20-1 with TRBJ2-1; D gene ambiguous. This CDR3 has 13 residues. Germline CDR1 DFQATT, CDR2 SNEGSKA (reference sequence). Trimming removed 6 bases at V and 9 bases at J, with 18 bases between. In DNA, the CDR3 is TGCAGTGCCAAACAGTGGGGATCGGCTGAGCAGTTCTTC. It encodes CSAKQWGSAEQFF.

In its sample, this clonotype was seen a few times. The V call is TRBV7-9, the J call TRBJ1-1, with 7 bases identical to TRBD1. Trimming took 1 base from V and 6 from J; bases not matched to a gene: 11. The germline CDR1 and CDR2 sequences are SEHNR and FQNEAQ (reference sequence). The CDR3 runs 16 residues. CDR3 nucleotide sequence: TGTGCCAGCAGCTTAGTTTTCCCAGGGGGGCGAGCTGAAGCTTTCTTT. It is translated as CASSLVFPGGRAEAFF. The entire variable domain, with the rest obtained from reference TRBV7-9 and TRBJ1-1, is as follows: DTGVSQNPRHKITKRGQNVTFRCDPISEHNRLYWYRQTLGQGPEFLTYFQNEAQLEKSRLLSDRFSAERPKGSFSTLEIQRTEQGDSAMYLCASSLVFPGGRAEAFFGQGTRLTVV.

The chain carries TRBV7-3 and TRBJ2-1, with TRBD2 matching over 10 bases. The ends lost 2 bases at V and 7 bases at J; junction bases unmatched: 11. Per the germline V gene, CDR1 is SGHTA and CDR2 is FQGTGA. There are 17 residues in the CDR3. CDR3 loop: CASSLEGGLAGANEQFF. The CDR3 nucleotides read TGTGCCAGCAGCTTAGAAGGCGGGCTAGCGGGGGCTAATGAGCAGTTCTTC.

This clonotype was seen more than once but under ten times. The CDR3 sequence: CASSYSTGTVNTEAFF. CDR3 bases: TGTGCCAGCAGTTACTCCACCGGGACGGTGAACACTGAAGCTTTCTTT. J is TRBJ1-1 and V is TRBV6-2 or TRBV6-3; tentative D call: TRBD1 (5 bases). The V end lost 0 bases, the J end lost 0 bases, and 11 bases lay between the germline ends. The CDR3 runs to 16 residues. Per the germline V gene, CDR1 is MNHEY and CDR2 is SVGEGT.

This clonotype was picked up a small number of times. The chain is built from TRBV9 and TRBJ2-4, with D possibly matching TRBD1 (5 bases). Germline lookup yields CDR1 SGDLS and CDR2 YYNGEE. CDR3 size: 13 residues. Trimming left V 3 bases short and J 8 bases short, with 12 bases between. CDR3: CASSGDSLDIQYF. In nucleotides, the CDR3 is TGTGCCAGCAGCGGAGACAGTCTTGACATTCAGTACTTC. Full variable domain (rest looked up from reference TRBV9 and TRBJ2-4): DSGVTQTPKHLITATGQRVTLRCSPRSGDLSVYWYQQSLDQGLQFLIQYYNGEERAKGNILERFSAQQFPDLHSELNLSSLELGDSALYFCASSGDSLDIQYFGAGTRLSVL.

The rearrangement joins TRBV27 to TRBJ2-5; a possible D gene is TRBD1 (5 bases). V was pared by 2 bases and J by 2 bases, with 9 bases between. Germline V gene lookup returns CDR1 MNHEY and CDR2 SMNVEV (reference sequence). This CDR3 is built from 14 residues. CDR3 DNA: TGTGCCAGCAGTTTAAGACAGATGCAAGAGACCCAGTACTTC. This codes for CASSLRQMQETQYF.

The chain is built from TRBV12-3 or TRBV12-4 and TRBJ1-4; 7 positions agree with TRBD1. The V and J ends lost 5 bases and 5 bases, in that order; junction bases with no gene match: 8. The CDR3 has 15 residues. Here the CDR3 reads CASSPLTGRNEKLFF. CDR3 coding DNA: TGTGCCAGCAGTCCGCTGACAGGGCGAAATGAAAAACTGTTTTTT.

This clonotype was detected a few times. J is TRBJ2-1 and V is TRBV12-3 or TRBV12-4; TRBD2 might be the D (5 bases). The V end lost 2 bases, the J end lost 5 bases, and 7 bases lay between the germline ends. This CDR3 contains 13 residues. CDR3 nucleotides: TGTGCCAGCAGTTTATTCGGGGACAATGAGCAGTTCTTC. Encoded protein: CASSLFGDNEQFF.

Only a few counts were recorded for this clonotype. The gene calls are TRBV4-1 and TRBJ2-5; D not resolved. The CDR3 spans 13 residues. V lost 5 bases to trimming and J lost 4 bases, with 11 bases between them. In germline, CDR1 is MGHRA, CDR2 YSYEKL. The CDR3 bases are TGCGCCAGCAGCGTCGGGCTAGTAGAGACCCAGTACTTC. Its translation: CASSVGLVETQYF.

The rearrangement uses TRBV20-1 and TRBJ2-5; the match to TRBD2 covers 9 bases. The CDR3 loop spans 15 amino acids. V shed 0 bases, J shed 4 bases, and the junction held 6 bases outside the gene matches. Germline assignment: CDR1 DFQATT and CDR2 SNEGSKA (reference sequence). For the CDR3, the DNA is TGCAGTGCTAGAGATGCGGGAGGGCCGTCAGAGACCCAGTACTTC. This codes for CSARDAGGPSETQYF.

This rearrangement joins TRBV20-1 to TRBJ2-6; the D is unclear. Trimming removed 6 bases from V and 0 bases from J, with 12 bases in between. This CDR3 is 15 amino acids long. Germline CDR1 is DFQATT and CDR2 is SNEGSKA (reference sequence). The CDR3 loop is CSAYRRASGANVLTF. CDR3 in DNA: TGCAGTGCCTACCGGCGTGCCTCTGGGGCCAACGTCCTGACTTTC.

The chain combines TRBV5-1 with TRBJ2-7, with TRBD1 as a possible D gene (6 bases). The germline V and J ends were trimmed by 4 bases and 3 bases, with 14 bases remaining between them. The CDR3 covers 14 residues. CDR1 and CDR2 (germline): SGHRS, YFSETQ. CDR3 coding DNA: TGCGCCAGCAGCGACCCCGGGACAAGCTACGAGCAGTACTTC. Protein product: CASSDPGTSYEQYF.

The chain carries TRBV4-3 and TRBJ2-1; perhaps TRBD2 as D (6 bases). Matching the DNA end better, TRBJ2-7 makes the J call doubtful. The germline V gene encodes CDR1 LGHNA and CDR2 YSLEER. CDR3 length: 13 residues. CDR3 in amino acids: CASSPGRNYEQYF. CDR3 DNA: TGCGCCAGCAGCCCCGGGAGAAACTACGAGCAGTACTTC.

V usage is TRBV25-1 and J usage is TRBJ1-2; a possible D gene is TRBD1 (5 bases). The CDR3 is made up of 16 amino acids. The V and J ends lost 1 base and 3 bases respectively, with 15 bases between them. Germline loops: CDR1 MGHDK, CDR2 SYGVNS. CDR3 loop: CASSELGGAFYYGYTF. DNA for the CDR3: TGTGCCAGCAGTGAATTGGGTGGGGCGTTTTACTATGGCTACACCTTC.

Comments on this clonotype: A single base separates this from a much larger clone, so it may be a read error. The CDR3 loop is CASSVGRQLYYEQYF. DNA for the CDR3: TGTGCCAGCAGTGTTGGGCGACAGCTTTACTACGAGCAGTACTTC. The chain links TRBV2 to TRBJ2-4; D perhaps matches TRBD1 (5 bases). The end of the DNA aligns better with TRBJ2-7, so the J call may be wrong. This CDR3 is 15 amino acids long. Germline loops: CDR1 SNHLY, CDR2 FYNNEI.

A few counts support this clonotype. The CDR3 sequence is CATTPGQGSNYGYTF. The CDR3 nucleotides read TGTGCCACCACGCCGGGACAGGGCTCTAACTATGGCTACACCTTC. The chain has TRBV27 and TRBJ1-2, with 9 bases identical to TRBD1. This CDR3 has 15 residues. V lost 10 bases and J lost 0; bases outside the gene matches: 9. Germline V CDR1 and CDR2: MNHEY, SMNVEV (reference sequence).

The chain recombines TRBV28 with TRBJ2-7; maybe TRBD2 (6 bases). Trimming removed 3 bases from V and 3 bases from J, with 12 bases in between. CDR3 length: 14 amino acids. Germline CDR1 is MDHEN and CDR2 is SYDVKM. DNA for the CDR3: TGTGCCAGCAGTTTCCGGGGGTTCTACTACGAGCAGTACTTC. It specifies CASSFRGFYYEQYF.